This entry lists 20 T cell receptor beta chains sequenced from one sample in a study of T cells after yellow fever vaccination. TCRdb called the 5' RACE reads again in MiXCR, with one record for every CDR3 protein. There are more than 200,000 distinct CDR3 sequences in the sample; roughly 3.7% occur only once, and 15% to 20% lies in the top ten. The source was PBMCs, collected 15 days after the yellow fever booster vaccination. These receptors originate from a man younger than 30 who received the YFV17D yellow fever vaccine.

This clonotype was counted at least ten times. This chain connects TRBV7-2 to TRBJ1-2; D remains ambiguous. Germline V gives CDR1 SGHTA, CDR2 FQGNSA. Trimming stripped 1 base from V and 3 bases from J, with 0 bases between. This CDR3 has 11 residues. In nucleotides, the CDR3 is TGTGCCAGCAGCTTAGACTATGGCTACACCTTC. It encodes CASSLDYGYTF.

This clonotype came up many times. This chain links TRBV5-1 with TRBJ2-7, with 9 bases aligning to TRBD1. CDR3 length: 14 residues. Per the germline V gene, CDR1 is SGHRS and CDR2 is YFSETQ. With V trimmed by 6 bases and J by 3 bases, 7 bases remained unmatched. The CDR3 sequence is CASTNPDRGYEQYF. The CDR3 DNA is TGCGCCAGCACTAACCCGGACAGGGGCTACGAGCAGTACTTC.

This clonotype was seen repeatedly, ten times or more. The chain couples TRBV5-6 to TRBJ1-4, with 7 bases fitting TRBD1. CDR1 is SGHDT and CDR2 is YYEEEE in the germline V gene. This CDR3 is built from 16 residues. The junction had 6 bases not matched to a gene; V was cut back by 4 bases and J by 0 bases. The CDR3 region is CASSRKQGSTNEKLFF. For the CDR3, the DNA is TGTGCCAGCAGCCGAAAACAGGGGTCAACTAATGAAAAACTGTTTTTT.

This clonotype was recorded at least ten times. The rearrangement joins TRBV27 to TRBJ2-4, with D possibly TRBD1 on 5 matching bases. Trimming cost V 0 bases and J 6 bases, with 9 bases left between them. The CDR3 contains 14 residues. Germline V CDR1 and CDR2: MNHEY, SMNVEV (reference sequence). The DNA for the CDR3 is TGTGCCAGCAGTTTATCGGGGCAGAGAAACATTCAGTACTTC. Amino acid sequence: CASSLSGQRNIQYF.

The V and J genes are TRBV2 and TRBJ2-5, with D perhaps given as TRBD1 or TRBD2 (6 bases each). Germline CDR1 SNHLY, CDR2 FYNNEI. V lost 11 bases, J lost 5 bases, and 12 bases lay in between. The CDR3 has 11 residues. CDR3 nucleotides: TGTGCCGTCCAAGGGGGGGAGACCCAGTACTTC. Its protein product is CAVQGGETQYF.

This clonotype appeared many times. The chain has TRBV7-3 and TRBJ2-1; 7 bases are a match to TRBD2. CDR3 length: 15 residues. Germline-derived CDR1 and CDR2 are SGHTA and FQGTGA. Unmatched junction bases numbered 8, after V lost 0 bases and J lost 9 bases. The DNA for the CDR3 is TGTGCCAGCAGCTTAACTTTAGGACTAGTAGGTGAGCAGTTCTTC. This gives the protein CASSLTLGLVGEQFF.

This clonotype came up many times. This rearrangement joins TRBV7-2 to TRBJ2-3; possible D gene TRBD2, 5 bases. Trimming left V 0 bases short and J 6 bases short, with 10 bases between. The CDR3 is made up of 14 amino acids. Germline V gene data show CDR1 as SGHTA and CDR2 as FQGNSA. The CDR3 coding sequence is TGTGCCAGCAGCTTAGCGATAAGCGGCGATACGCAGTATTTT. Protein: CASSLAISGDTQYF.

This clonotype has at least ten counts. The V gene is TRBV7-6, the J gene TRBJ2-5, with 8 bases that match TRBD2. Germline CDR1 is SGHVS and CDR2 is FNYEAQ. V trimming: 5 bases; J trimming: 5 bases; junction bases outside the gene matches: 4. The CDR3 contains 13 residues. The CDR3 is CASSPGLGETQYF. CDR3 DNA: TGTGCCAGCAGCCCGGGACTAGGGGAGACCCAGTACTTC.

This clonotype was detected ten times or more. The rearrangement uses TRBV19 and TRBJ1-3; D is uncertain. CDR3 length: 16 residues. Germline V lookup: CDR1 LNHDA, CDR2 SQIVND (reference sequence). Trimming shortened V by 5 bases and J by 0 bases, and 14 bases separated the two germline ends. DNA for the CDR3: TGTGCCAGTAGTCCGGGCCTCCAGAGCTCTGGAAACACCATATATTTT. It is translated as CASSPGLQSSGNTIYF.

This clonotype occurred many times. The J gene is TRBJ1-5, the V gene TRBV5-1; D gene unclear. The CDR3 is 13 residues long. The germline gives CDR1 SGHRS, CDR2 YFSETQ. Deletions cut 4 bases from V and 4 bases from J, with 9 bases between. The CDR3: CASSPDPNQPQHF. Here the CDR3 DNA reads TGCGCCAGCAGCCCGGACCCGAATCAGCCCCAGCATTTT.

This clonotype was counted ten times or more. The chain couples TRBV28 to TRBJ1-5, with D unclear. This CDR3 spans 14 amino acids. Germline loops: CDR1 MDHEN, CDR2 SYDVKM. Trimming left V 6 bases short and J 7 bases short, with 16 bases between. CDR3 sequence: CASRGWSGIQPQHF. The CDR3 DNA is TGTGCCAGCAGGGGGTGGTCGGGGATACAGCCCCAGCATTTT.

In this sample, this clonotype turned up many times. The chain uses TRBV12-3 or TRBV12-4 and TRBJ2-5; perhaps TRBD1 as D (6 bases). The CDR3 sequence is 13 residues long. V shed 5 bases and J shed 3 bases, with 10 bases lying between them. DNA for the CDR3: TGTGCCAGCAGTCCGCAGGGGAAAGAGACCCAGTACTTC. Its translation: CASSPQGKETQYF.

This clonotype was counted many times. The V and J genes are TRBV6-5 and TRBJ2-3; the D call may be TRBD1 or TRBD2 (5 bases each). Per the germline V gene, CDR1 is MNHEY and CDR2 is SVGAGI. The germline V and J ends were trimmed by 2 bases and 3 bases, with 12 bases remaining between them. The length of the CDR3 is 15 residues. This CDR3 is CASSYGGTSTDTQYF. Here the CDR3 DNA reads TGTGCCAGCAGTTACGGGGGTACCTCGACAGATACGCAGTATTTT.

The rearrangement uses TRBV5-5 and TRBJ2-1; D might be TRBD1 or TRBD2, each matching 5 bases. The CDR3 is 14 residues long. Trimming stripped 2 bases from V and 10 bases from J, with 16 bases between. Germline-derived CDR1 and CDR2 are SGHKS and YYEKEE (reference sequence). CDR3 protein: CASSLWDPSLEQFF. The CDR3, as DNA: TGTGCCAGCAGCTTATGGGACCCGTCCTTGGAGCAGTTCTTC.

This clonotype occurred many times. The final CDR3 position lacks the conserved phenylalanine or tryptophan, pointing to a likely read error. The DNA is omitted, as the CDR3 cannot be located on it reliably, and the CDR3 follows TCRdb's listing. Here the CDR3 reads CASSQGGTGISYL. The chain recombines TRBV14 with TRBJ2-1; the D call TRBD1 from the table was never checked on the DNA. Germline V gives CDR1 SGHDN, CDR2 FVKESK. The CDR3 spans 13 amino acids, including both terminal residues.

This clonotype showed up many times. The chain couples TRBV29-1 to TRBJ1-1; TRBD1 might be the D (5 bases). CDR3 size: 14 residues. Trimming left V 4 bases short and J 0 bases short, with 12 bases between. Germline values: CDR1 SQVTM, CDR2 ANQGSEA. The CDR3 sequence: CSVGQRDLNTEAFF. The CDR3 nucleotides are TGCAGCGTTGGACAGAGAGATTTGAACACTGAAGCTTTCTTT.

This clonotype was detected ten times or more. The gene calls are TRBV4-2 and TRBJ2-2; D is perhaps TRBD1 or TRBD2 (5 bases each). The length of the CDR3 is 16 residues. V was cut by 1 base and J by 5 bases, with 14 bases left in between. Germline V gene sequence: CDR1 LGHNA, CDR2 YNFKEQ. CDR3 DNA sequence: TGTGCCAGCAGCCAAGGCGTCGGGGCGCTAACCGGGGAGCTGTTTTTT. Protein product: CASSQGVGALTGELFF.

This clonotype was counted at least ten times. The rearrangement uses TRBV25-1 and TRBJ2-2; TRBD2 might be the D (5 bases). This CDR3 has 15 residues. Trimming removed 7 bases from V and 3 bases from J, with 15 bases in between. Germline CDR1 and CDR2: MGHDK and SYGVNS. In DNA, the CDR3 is TGTGCCAGCACCGCGGGCGGCGGAGACACCGGGGAGCTGTTTTTT. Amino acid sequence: CASTAGGGDTGELFF.

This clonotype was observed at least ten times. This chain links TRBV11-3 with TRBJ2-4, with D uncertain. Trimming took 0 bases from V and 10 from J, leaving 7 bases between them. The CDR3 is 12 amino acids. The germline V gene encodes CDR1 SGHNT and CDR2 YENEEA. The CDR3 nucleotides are TGTGCCAGCAGCTTAGAAGACGGTATTCAGTACTTC. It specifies CASSLEDGIQYF.

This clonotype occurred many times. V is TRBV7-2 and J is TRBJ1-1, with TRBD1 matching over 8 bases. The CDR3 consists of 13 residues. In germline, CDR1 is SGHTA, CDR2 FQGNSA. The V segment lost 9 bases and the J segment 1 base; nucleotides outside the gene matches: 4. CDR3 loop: CASDQGANTEAFF. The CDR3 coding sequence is TGTGCCAGTGATCAGGGGGCGAACACTGAAGCTTTCTTT.